A single T cell receptor beta chain is shown here with its context. No antigen is known for it. CDR1 and CDR2 (germline): SGHTA, FQGNSA. Trimming cost V 4 bases and J 6 bases; bases outside gene matches: 0. The CDR3 length is 14 residues. This specimen comes from a study of metastatic and nonmetastatic thyroid tumors. Study-wide background: Malignant and benign thyroid patients had repertoires compared in peripheral blood and tumor or nodule tissue. Study-level points and caveats: Reportedly, malignant thyroid tumors had significantly higher TCR beta diversity than benign nodules, in blood and tumor.

Every patient was untreated before thyroid surgery. In the original processing: What underpinned the distant-metastasis classifier for papillary thyroid cancer was the set of CDR3 differences across clinicopathological groups. TCRdb re-clonotyped the PCR reads through MiXCR. TCRdb, rather than the study authors, made the V and J calls. This repertoire shows approximately 32,000 clones, 20% to 25% found once; its top ten account for 3% to 3.5%. This clonotype originated in a male donor with papillary thyroid cancer or a benign thyroid nodule (not recorded which). Some clones in this sample may be carry-over from other donors' samples. The chain employs TRBV7-2 and TRBJ2-1; 13 bases line up with TRBD2. Material: tumor tissue. CDR3 sequence (DNA): TGTGCCAGCAGCTGGACTAGCGGGAGCAATGAGCAGTTCTTC. Translation: CASSWTSGSNEQFF.